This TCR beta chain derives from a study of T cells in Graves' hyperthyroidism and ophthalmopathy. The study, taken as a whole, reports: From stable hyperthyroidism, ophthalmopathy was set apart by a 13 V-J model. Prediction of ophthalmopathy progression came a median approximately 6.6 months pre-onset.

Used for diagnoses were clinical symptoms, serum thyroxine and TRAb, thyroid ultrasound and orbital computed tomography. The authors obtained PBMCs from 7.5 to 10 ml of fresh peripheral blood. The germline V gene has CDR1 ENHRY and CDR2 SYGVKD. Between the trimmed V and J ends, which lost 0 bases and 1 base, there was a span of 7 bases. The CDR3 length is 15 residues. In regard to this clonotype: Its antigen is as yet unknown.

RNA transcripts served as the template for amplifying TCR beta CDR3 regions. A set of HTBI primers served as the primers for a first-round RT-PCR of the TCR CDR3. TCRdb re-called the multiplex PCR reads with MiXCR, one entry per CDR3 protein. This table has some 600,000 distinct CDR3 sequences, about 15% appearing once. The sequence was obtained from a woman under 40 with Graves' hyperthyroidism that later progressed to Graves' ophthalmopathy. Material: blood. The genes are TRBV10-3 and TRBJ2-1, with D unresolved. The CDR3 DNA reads TGTGCCATCAGTGAGTCGTTAGCTTCCTACAATGAGCAGTTCTTC. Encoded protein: CAISESLASYNEQFF.